This T cell receptor beta chain was identified in a study of shared clonotypes between healthy human individuals. Germline-derived CDR1 and CDR2 are MDHEN and SYDVKM. The V gene lost 7 bases and the J gene lost 10 bases, with 8 bases spanning the gap. The length of the CDR3 is 10 residues. Clones were read by immunoSEQ multiplex PCR, and TCRdb kept only the in-frame ones, dropping some. This repertoire shows about 2.5 million clones, 85% to 95% found once; its top ten account for about 0.41%. In its sample, this clone was seen once. The V gene is TRBV28, the J gene TRBJ2-1; D call uncertain. This clonotype was sampled from a man aged 18 to 29 in good health. Some clones in this sample may be carry-over from other donors' samples. Input material: naive CD4+ T cells from PBMCs. The subset denotes: CD45RA+ positively selected. Here the CDR3 reads CASKFREQFF. For the CDR3, the DNA is TGTGCCAGCAAGTTCCGGGAGCAGTTCTTC. The whole variable domain, filled in from reference TRBV28 and TRBJ2-1, reads DVKVTQSSRYLVKRTGEKVFLECVQDMDHENMFWYRQDPGLGLRLIYFSYDVKMKEKGDIPEGYSVSREKKERFSLILESASTNQTSMYLCASKFREQFFGPGTRLTVL.